This TCR beta chain was sequenced in a study of blood T cells in healthy people across ages. Findings and caveats of the study: A strong correlation between TCR beta diversity and naive T cell percentage was seen.

Collection of roughly 10 milliliters of peripheral blood was performed for each donor. In regard to this clonotype: Its antigen is unknown.

The V and J ends lost 8 bases and 6 bases respectively, with 11 bases between them. Germline CDR1 reads SGHTA; CDR2 reads FQGNSA. This CDR3 is 11 amino acids long. For the second PCR, which ran for about 7 to 11 cycles, a sample-barcoded 5' primer and a J-beta primer mix were used. TCRdb reprocessed the 5' RACE reads with MiXCR, giving one entry per CDR3 protein. This sample yields about 290,000 distinct CDR3 sequences, of which less than 30% are seen a single time; 29% belongs to the top ten. The receptor was isolated from a woman aged 65 to 85 in good health. Sequencing was carried out using blood. This chain links TRBV7-2 with TRBJ2-7, with D perhaps given as TRBD1 or TRBD2 (5 bases each). CDR3 in amino acids: CASGHTSEQYF. DNA for the CDR3: TGTGCCAGCGGACACACTAGCGAGCAGTACTTC.